Below, 3 T cell receptor beta chains from the same sample are listed, as sequenced in a study of blood T cell repertoires in COVID-19. This table comes from immunoSEQ multiplex PCR, and its TCRdb copy is limited to in-frame clones, with some not included. The table has tens of thousands of clones, approximately 81% seen once. The material sequenced was peripheral blood. The receptor set was obtained from an older woman with acute or convalescent COVID-19.

The gene calls are TRBV7-8 and TRBJ1-6, with TRBD1 matching 9 bases. The CDR3 sequence is 15 residues long. The J segment lost 6 bases and the V segment lost 2 bases, leaving 2 bases of the junction unmatched. Germline V gene sequence: CDR1 SGHVS, CDR2 FQNEAQ. CDR3 amino acids: CASSLPGQGNSPLHF. The CDR3 bases are TGTGCCAGCAGCTTACCGGGACAGGGTAATTCACCCCTCCACTTT.

The chain joins TRBV21-1 to TRBJ1-5; the table assigns TRBD1, which was not confirmed against the DNA. TRBV21-1 is a pseudogene locus. The CDR3 runs 20 residues. The DNA of the CDR3 is TGTGCCAGCAGCAATTCCCGACGGGACAGGGCTCACCGGGGCAATCAGCCCCAGCATTTT. Amino acids: CASSNSRRDRAHRGNQPQHF.

The rearrangement uses TRBV7-2 and TRBJ1-2; D possibly corresponds to TRBD1 (6 bases). V was cut by 5 bases and J by 8 bases, with 21 bases left in between. The CDR3 totals 15 residues. Germline V CDR1 and CDR2: SGHTA, FQGNSA. CDR3 residues: CASSISPARGGGYTF. CDR3 DNA sequence: TGTGCCAGCAGCATATCTCCGGCGAGGGGGGGAGGCTACACCTTC.